The clone carrying this TCR beta chain was found a few times. Time point described: persistent/refractory GD, antithyroid drugs over 5 years with positive TRAb. PBMC RNA was the source of the TCR library. The V gene end was trimmed by 5 bases and the J gene end by 3 bases; junction bases not matched to a gene: 7. Germline assignment: CDR1 MNHNS and CDR2 SASEGT. The CDR3 spans 15 residues. This record comes from a study of regulatory T cells in long-lasting Graves disease. Both iRepertoire HTBI primers and Arm-PCR of CDR3 regions were used to build the TCR beta libraries. TCRdb reprocessed the multiplex PCR reads with MiXCR, giving one entry per CDR3 protein. The sample carries 650,000 to 850,000 distinct CDR3 sequences, 25% to 30% recorded once.

This chain joins TRBV6-1 and TRBJ1-1; 9 nucleotides agree with TRBD1. This receptor was taken from a female donor with Graves disease. The sequenced sample was peripheral blood mononuclear cells (PBMCs), obtained when the disease was refractory, from a patient treated with antithyroid drugs. The CDR3 is CASSHQTGGDTEAFF. DNA for the CDR3: TGTGCCAGCAGTCATCAGACAGGGGGAGACACTGAAGCTTTCTTT.